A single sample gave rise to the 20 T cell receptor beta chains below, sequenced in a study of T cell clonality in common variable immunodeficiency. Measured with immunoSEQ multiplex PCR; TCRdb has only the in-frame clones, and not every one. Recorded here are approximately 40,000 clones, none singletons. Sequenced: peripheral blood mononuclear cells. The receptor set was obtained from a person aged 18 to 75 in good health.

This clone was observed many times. CDR3 region: CASSQKQGRDTQYF. Partial CDR3 DNA: TGTGCCAGCAGCCAAAAACAGGGGCGAGATACG. This chain connects TRBV14 to TRBJ2-3, with TRBD1 identical over 7 bases. The missing CDR3 end, 3 residues past where the read stops, is filled in from the germline J gene. The CDR3 totals 14 residues. With 2 bases clipped from V and 5 bases from J, the junction kept 4 bases outside the gene matches. The germline V gene encodes CDR1 SGHDN and CDR2 FVKESK.

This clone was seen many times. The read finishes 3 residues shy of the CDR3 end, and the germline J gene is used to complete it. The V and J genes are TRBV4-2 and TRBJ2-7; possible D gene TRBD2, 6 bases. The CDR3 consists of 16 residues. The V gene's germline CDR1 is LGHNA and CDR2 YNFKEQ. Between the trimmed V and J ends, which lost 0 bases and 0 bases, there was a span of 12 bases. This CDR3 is CASSQDPSVFSYEQYF. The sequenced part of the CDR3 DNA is TGTGCCAGCAGCCAAGATCCTAGCGTTTTCTCCTACGAG.

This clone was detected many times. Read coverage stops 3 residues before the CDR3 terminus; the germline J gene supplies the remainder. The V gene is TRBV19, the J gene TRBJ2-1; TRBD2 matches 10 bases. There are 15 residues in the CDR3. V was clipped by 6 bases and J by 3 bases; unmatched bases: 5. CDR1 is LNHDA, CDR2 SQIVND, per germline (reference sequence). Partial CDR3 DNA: TGTGCCAGTAGACCTACTAGCGGGATCTACAATGAG. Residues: CASRPTSGIYNE. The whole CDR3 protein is CASRPTSGIYNEQFF.

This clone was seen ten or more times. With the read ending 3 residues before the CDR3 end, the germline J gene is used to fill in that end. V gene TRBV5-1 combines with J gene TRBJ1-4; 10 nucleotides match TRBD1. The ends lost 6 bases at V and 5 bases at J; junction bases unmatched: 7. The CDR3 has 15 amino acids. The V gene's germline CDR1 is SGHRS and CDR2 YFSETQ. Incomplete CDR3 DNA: TGCGCCAGCACCCGGGACAGGGGCCCAAATGAAAAA. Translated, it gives CASTRDRGPNEK. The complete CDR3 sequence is CASTRDRGPNEKLFF.

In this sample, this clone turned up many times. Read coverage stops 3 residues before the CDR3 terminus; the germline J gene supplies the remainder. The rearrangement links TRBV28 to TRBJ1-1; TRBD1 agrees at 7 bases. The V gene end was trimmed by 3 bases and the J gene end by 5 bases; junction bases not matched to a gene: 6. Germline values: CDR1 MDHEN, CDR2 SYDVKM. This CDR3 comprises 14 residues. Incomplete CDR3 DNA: TGTGCCAGCAGTTTCGAGGGGGCGCTTACTGAA. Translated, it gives CASSFEGALTE. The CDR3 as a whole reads CASSFEGALTEAFF.

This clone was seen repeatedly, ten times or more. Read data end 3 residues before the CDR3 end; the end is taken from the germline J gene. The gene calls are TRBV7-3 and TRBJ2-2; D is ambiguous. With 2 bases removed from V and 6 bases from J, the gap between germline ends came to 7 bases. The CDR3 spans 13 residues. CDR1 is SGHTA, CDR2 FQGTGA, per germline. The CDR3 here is CASSLAGSGELFF. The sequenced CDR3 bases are TGTGCCAGCAGCTTAGCCGGGTCCGGGGAG.

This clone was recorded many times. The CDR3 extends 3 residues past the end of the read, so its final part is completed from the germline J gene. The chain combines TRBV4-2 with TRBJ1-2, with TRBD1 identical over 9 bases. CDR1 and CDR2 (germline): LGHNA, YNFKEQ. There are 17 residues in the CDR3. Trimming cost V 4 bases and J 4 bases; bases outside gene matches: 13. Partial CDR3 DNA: TGTGCCAGCAGCCGGCCCGGGACAGGGATAACGTTCTATGGC. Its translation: CASSRPGTGITFYG. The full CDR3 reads CASSRPGTGITFYGYTF.

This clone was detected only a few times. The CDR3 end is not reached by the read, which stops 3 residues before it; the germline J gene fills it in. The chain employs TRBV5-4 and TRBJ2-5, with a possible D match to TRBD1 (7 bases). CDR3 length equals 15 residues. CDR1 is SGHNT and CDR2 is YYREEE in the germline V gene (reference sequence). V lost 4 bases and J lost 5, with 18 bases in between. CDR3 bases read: TGTGCCAGCAGCACCGGAGGGGGCCCCACGGAGACC. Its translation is CASSTGGGPTET. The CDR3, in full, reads CASSTGGGPTETQYF.

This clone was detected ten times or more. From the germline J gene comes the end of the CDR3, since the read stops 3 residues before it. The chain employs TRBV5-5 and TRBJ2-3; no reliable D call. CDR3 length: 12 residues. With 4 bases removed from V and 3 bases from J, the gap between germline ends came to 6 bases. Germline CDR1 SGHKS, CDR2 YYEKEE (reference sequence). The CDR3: CASSIITDTQYF. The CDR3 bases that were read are TGTGCCAGCAGCATTATTACAGATACG.

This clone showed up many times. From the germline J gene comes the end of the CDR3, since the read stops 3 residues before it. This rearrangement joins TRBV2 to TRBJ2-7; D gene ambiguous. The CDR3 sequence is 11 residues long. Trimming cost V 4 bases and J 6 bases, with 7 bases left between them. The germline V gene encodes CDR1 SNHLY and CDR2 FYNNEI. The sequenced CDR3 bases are TGTGCCAGCAGTGGAGAGGCCGAG. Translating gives CASSGEAE. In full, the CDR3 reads CASSGEAEQYF.

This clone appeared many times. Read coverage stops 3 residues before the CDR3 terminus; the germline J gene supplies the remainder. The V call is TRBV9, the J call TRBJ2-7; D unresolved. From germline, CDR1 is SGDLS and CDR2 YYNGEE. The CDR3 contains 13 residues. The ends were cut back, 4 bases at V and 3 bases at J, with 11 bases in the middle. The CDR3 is CASSPLGRYEQYF. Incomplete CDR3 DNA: TGTGCCAGCAGCCCTCTTGGGCGCTACGAG.

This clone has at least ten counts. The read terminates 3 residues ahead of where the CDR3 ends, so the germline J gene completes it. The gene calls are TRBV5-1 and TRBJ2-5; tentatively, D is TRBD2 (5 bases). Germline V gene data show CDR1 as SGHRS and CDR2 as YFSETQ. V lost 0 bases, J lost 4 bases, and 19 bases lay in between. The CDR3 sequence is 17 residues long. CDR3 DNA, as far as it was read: TGCGCCAGCAGCTTGGCCTGGTATTGGGCAGGAGGAGAGACC. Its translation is CASSLAWYWAGGET. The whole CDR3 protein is CASSLAWYWAGGETQYF.

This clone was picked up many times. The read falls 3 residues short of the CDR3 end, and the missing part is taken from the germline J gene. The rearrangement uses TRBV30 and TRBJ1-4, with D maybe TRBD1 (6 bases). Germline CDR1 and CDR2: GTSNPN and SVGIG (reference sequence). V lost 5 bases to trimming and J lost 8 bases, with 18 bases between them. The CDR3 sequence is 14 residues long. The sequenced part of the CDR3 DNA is TGTGCCTGGGGAAAACAGGGAAGGAGGGAAAAA. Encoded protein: CAWGKQGRREK. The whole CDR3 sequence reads CAWGKQGRREKLFF.

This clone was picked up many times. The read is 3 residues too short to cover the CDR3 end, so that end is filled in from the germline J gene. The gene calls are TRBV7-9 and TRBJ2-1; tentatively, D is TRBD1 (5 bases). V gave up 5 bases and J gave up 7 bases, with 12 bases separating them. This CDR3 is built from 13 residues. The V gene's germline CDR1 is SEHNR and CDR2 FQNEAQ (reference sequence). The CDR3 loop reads CASSPQVTNEQFF. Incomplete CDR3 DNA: TGTGCCAGCAGCCCACAGGTTACAAATGAG.

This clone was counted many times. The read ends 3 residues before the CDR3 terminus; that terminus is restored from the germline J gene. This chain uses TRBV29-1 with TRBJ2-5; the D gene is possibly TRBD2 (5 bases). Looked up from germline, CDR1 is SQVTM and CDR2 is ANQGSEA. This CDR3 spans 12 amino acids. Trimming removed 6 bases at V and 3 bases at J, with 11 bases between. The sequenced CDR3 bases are TGCAGCGTCCGGCCGGGGAAAGAGACC. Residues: CSVRPGKET. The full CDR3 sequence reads CSVRPGKETQYF.

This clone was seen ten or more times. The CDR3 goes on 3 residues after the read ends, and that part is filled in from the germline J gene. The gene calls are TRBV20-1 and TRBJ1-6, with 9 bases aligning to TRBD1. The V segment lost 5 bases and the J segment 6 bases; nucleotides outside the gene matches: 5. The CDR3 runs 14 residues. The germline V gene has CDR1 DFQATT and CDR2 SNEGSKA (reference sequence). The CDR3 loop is CSAQPGQGNSPLHF. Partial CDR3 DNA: TGCAGTGCTCAGCCGGGACAGGGTAATTCACCC.

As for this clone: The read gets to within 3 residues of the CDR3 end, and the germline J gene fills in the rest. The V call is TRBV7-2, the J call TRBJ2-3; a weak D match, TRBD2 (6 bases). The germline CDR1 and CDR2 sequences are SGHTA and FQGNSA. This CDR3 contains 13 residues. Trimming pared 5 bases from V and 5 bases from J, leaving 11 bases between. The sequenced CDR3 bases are TGTGCCAGCAGCGGACCGACTAGAGATACG. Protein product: CASSGPTRDT. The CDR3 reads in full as CASSGPTRDTQYF.

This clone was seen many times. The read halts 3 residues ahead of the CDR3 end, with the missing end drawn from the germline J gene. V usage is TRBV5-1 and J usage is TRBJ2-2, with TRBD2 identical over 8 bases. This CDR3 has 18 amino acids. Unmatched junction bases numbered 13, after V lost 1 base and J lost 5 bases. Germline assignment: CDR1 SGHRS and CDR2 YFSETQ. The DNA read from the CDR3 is TGCGCCAGCAGCTTGTCAGTCGGCCTAGCGGGTGAAACCGGGGAG. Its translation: CASSLSVGLAGETGE. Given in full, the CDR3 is CASSLSVGLAGETGELFF.

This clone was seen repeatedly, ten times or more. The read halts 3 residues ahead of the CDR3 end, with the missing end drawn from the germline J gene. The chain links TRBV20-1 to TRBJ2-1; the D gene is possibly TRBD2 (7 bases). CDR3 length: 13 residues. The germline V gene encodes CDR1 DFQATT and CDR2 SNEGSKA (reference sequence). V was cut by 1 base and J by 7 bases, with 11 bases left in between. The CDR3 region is CSARGGGRNEQFF. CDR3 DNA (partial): TGCAGTGCTAGAGGGGGGGGGCGTAATGAG.

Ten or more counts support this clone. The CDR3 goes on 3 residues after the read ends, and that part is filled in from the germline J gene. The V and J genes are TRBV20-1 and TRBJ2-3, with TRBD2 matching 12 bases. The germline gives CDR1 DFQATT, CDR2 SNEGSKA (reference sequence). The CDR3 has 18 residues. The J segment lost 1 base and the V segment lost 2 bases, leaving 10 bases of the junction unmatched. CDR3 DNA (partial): TGCAGTGCTAGAAAAGCTAATCGACTAGCGGGGGGCACAGATACG. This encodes CSARKANRLAGGTDT. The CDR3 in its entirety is CSARKANRLAGGTDTQYF.